This T cell receptor beta chain was observed in a study of yellow fever vaccine responses in identical twins. Whole-study results and caveats: Reportedly, twins showed a vaccine T cell response that looked partly convergent and partly personalized.

TCRdb recomputed calls from the RT-PCR reads with MiXCR, one row per CDR3 protein. This table holds more than 15,000 distinct CDR3 sequences, over 65% found once. V was clipped by 4 bases and J by 4 bases, with 12 bases between them. The CDR3 totals 14 residues. CDR1 is SEHNR and CDR2 is FQNEAQ in the germline V gene (reference sequence). As concerns this clonotype: The antigen is undetermined.

The source is a young woman who received the yellow fever vaccine. The source material was T cells from blood (PBMCs), unsorted or a sorted subset (not recorded which), sampled before or after yellow fever vaccination (not recorded which). The rearrangement uses TRBV7-9 and TRBJ2-3; D gene uncertain. CDR3 sequence reads: CASSSAPVADTQYF. The CDR3, as DNA: TGTGCCAGCAGCTCCGCCCCAGTCGCAGATACGCAGTATTTT.